The present T cell receptor beta chain was sequenced within a study of cytomegalovirus exposure and HLA in healthy donors (dated by TCRdb to between 2016 and 2019). Study-level background: According to an earlier analysis of around 600 of the donors, about 180 million T cells yielded 117 million unique TCR beta sequences and about 300 Gb of sequence data. About 310 gigabases of sequencing data and tens of millions of unique TCR sequences were included in an early release covering around 650 HLA-typed donors. Of the roughly 400 genotyped donors, about 84% fell in the genetic ancestry cluster associated with self-reported Caucasian donors. The aim of the study was to test whether cataloging public T cell receptors could identify signatures of past pathogen exposure. The study used immunosequencing to profile the T cell repertoires of 670 or so subjects and linked those repertoires to cytomegalovirus serostatus. In addition to the first cohort of around 670 subjects, a separate validation cohort of 130 or so different subjects was used. The study combined high-throughput TCR immunosequencing, statistical association of individual TCRs with disease status, and machine learning to predict cytomegalovirus infection status. To study patterns of TCR occurrence, a later analysis re-analyzed previously published TCR beta repertoires from 550 to 800 donors and added high-resolution HLA genotyping. Rather than using new phenotypic data, the later analysis identified candidate immune exposures from TCR beta sequences and from how often those sequences occurred across donors. In an earlier analysis of about 590 of the donors, high-throughput TCR beta sequencing was used to judge whether each TCR beta V gene segment behaved as functional or pseudogenic. Donor age, sex, ethnicity and CMV serostatus were compiled together with the repertoire data. Genome-wide SNP genotypes for about 60% of the roughly 700 donors were used in a later genetic analysis, which treated that subset as a discovery cohort. All discovery cohort repertoires had been generated using a single sequencing platform. Both class I and class II loci were covered by HLA typing, at four-digit resolution. The number of donors typed differed by locus, with about 629-630 for A, B, C, DRB1 and DQB1, roughly 520 for DQA1, under 610 for DPA1, and 400 to 490 for DPB1. About five DR-DQ haplotypes were handled as single units for association and clustering because linkage in the cohort was strong. On average, around 230,000 unique TCR beta nucleotide sequences were sequenced per donor among 350 to 400 genotyped donors of the cohort, with about 19% of those sequences being non-productive.

Receptors were amplified or captured by the immunoSEQ multiplex PCR assay. For the multiplex PCR, a mixture combining 60 forward primers for TCR Vbeta segments and 13 reverse primers for TCR Jbeta segments was used. The CDR3 region of rearranged TCR beta genes was amplified from genomic DNA by a multiplex PCR assay. Amplified TCR beta libraries were sequenced as 87-base-pair reads on the Illumina HiSeq System. Per the original workflow: A later analysis tallied tens of millions of unique TCR beta chains across the 650 to 750 repertoires, and some 12 million of those chains were shared by two or more donors. To remove PCR and sequencing errors, raw reads were error-corrected and collapsed into unique sequences using a nearest-neighbor algorithm that merged closely related sequences. CDR3 sequences were aligned to IMGT reference sequences to assign V, D and J gene segments. For a sequence to be retained, at least a six-nucleotide match to both a V gene segment and a J gene segment was required. A rearrangement counted as productive if the CDR3 had no stop codons and remained in frame with V and J, and every other rearrangement counted as non-productive. CDR3 was defined by IMGT convention, running from the second conserved V-encoded cysteine to the conserved J-encoded phenylalanine. The earlier analysis of 500 to 650 of the donors excluded any sequence lacking an unambiguous match to a single V gene segment. In an earlier analysis of approximately 610 of the donors, V segments were called functional above 56.7% productive rearrangements and were called segregating when the between-donor standard deviation exceeded 5%. A statistical classification framework was built to diagnose cytomegalovirus status from the catalog of TCR beta chain sequences. In a later analysis, V and J genes were assigned by comparing TCR nucleotide sequences against IMGT/GENE-DB human TR gene sequences. Using the TCRdist pipeline, a later analysis assigned CDR3 sequences along with most-parsimonious VDJ recombination scenarios. A later analysis defined each TCR beta chain by its CDR3 amino acid sequence plus V-gene family, and excluded reads lacking a unique V-gene family. As a way to deal with suspected cross-contamination and a sequencing artifact, a later analysis dropped more than 500 nucleotide sequences that were highly shared and had low generation probability. In a later analysis, a clonal expansion index for each public chain was calculated from normalized within-repertoire ranks of inferred template counts. A later analysis computed generation probabilities with a VDJ recombination model fitted to out-of-frame rearrangements, and checked the results against IGoR. Hypergeometric tests were used in a later analysis to score TCR-TCR, TCR-HLA and TCR-CMV co-occurrence, with a repertoire-size bias correction applied to the TCR pairs. To estimate false discovery rates, a later analysis permuted the HLA or CMV assignments 20 times. A later analysis grouped co-occurring TCRs with DBSCAN, adding TCRdist sequence similarity when clustering within HLA-allele-positive subsets. Repertoires with fewer than 30,000 or more than 120,000 public chains, plus five repertoires with anomalous nucleotide sharing, were excluded from co-occurrence clustering. Sourced from immuneACCESS, this table was stored by TCRdb with only in-frame sequences that have V and J called. A share of the clones is absent; for the studies checked, an unresolved V gene accounts for under half, and the remainder has no known explanation. That table gives V, J and clone size, and the DNA gave D and trimming. The sample yields under 200,000 clones; about 80% were counted once. More than 0.5% of the sample comes from the top ten.

In this sample, this clone turned up once. The clone's antigen remains unknown. No per-base quality is available; no much larger clone lies one base away. Beyond this particular receptor, the publication reports: The authors suggested that the approach could potentially be extended to other disease states and immunological phenotypes. A later analysis found that HLA-associated TCR beta chains were more clonally expanded and had lower generation probabilities than equally common non-associated chains. In vitro tests confirmed that a few of the cytomegalovirus-associated TCR beta chains recognize cytomegalovirus antigens. Correlated functional status among segregating V segments might be attributable to linkage disequilibrium, but an unknown experimental factor could not be ruled out. In a later analysis, TCR association rates were found to vary across HLA loci, with the most associated TCRs seen for DRB1 alleles and the fewest for HLA-C alleles. Assigning TCR associations to individual alleles was difficult when HLA alleles, especially DR and DQ, strongly co-occurred. An association between a missense DCLRE1C variant and V-gene and J-gene trimming of TCR beta chains was found in a later genetic analysis and replicated in an independent cohort. In the study, 150 to 200 TCR beta chains were listed as associated with cytomegalovirus. A group of highly shared sequence variants was considered likely to be a technical artifact of the sequencing pipeline. In a later genetic analysis, fewer N-insertions in productive TCRs were reported among donors in an Asian-associated ancestry cluster than the 666-donor mean. In a later analysis, most CMV-associated TCR beta chains were found to appear HLA-restricted, with HLA associations seemingly driven largely by CMV exposure. Several of the top co-occurrence clusters appeared to be linked to parvovirus B19, influenza, CMV and Epstein-Barr virus, according to a later analysis. Most TCR sequences were seen in very few donors, while some public TCRs were found in many individuals. Cytomegalovirus status was reported to be diagnosed by the classifier with high specificity and sensitivity in both the original and validation cohorts. The only immune exposure information available for the cohort was CMV serostatus. The cohort was sequenced for TCR beta chains only, and without alpha or paired-chain data the features that could be detected were limited. In a later analysis, around 17,000 TCR beta sequences were associated with specific HLA alleles at a false discovery rate of 0.05. In an earlier analysis of approximately 590 of the donors, most TCR beta V segments were observed in productive rearrangements about 87% or about 30% of the time, broadly matching IMGT annotations. A further reported finding was that TCR beta sequences accurately predicted the HLA-A and HLA-B alleles for most subjects in the first cohort. Because counts were too low, some 16 rarely observed V segments, including chromosome 9 orphons, were excluded from the earlier analysis of several hundred of the donors. HLA typing was unavailable for some donors at each locus, so association tests used only the typed subset. Sequencing depth was assumed to be roughly uniform across donors in the presence/absence analyses, though that assumption may not hold. The 87-base-pair reads could not distinguish some IMGT-functional V segments, including TRBV6-2 and TRBV6-3, so those segments were excluded.

From a lookup of the germline V gene, CDR1 and CDR2 are ENHRY and SYGVKD. The germline V end is reduced by 11 bases and the J end by 7 bases; junction bases left unmatched: 9. The CDR3 measures 13 amino acids from cysteine to phenylalanine. The only DNA kept is the CDR3, 39 bases in frame from the first base. In total, roughly 670 healthy bone marrow donors made up the cohort. Cohort members were all nominally healthy when sampled, although unrecorded immune exposures were likely present. The donor tested CMV seronegative and was one of the 352 seronegative cohort members. A peripheral blood sample was provided by each donor, and peripheral blood mononuclear cells were used for TCR beta sequencing. Genomic DNA extraction from the blood cell samples was performed with the Qiagen DNeasy Blood Extraction Kit.

Source material: PBMCs. The sequence was collected from a woman in her forties or fifties in good health and CMV-seronegative. The chain is encoded by TRBV10-3 joined to TRBJ1-5; 9 nucleotides in the junction match TRBD1. The CDR3 protein sequence reads: CASARDRVQPQHF. The sequenced DNA is TGTGCCTCGGCCCGGGACAGGGTCCAGCCCCAGCATTTT.